This TCR beta chain derives from a study of T cells in Graves' hyperthyroidism and ophthalmopathy (dated by TCRdb to between 2017 and 2020). At the level of the whole study: Peripheral blood was collected at initial diagnosis, before any treatment. An independent validation cohort of around 19 hyperthyroidism patients and over 15 patients who later progressed to ophthalmopathy tested prospective prediction of ophthalmopathy. The study also compared thyroid tissue and blood T-cell repertoires from several Graves' hyperthyroidism patients. TCR Vbeta CDR3 sequencing of approximately 140 peripheral blood samples (under 45 ophthalmopathy, 75 to 85 hyperthyroidism and approximately 17 progressor patients) is reported in the paper. After sampling, hyperthyroidism patients received methimazole starting at 30 mg daily, and ophthalmopathy patients received high-dose intravenous methylprednisolone. To identify distinguishing TCR V-J signatures, a discovery cohort of roughly 100 patients was used, comprising 43 with Graves' ophthalmopathy and some 60 with stable Graves' hyperthyroidism. For training and testing, the roughly 93 patients in the discovery cohort were randomly divided in a 7:3 ratio.

In the ophthalmopathy patients, disease was moderately to severely active, with a Clinical Activity Score of 3 or more, a NOSPECS grade of 4 or more, and a duration of less than 3 months. The study excluded patients with uncontrolled infections, other autoimmune diseases, pregnancy or lactation. Diagnoses relied on clinical symptoms, serum thyroxine and TRAb, thyroid ultrasound and orbital computed tomography. PBMCs were isolated from about 10 ml of fresh peripheral blood by Ficoll-Paque density gradient centrifugation. Total RNA was extracted with Trizol reagent, and quality was checked on an Agilent 2100 Bioanalyzer. This clonotype was counted at least ten times. Its specific antigen is unknown. There are no base qualities to consult, and no much larger clone falls within one base. Points the paper makes about the study in general: Most expanded thyroid clonotypes (frequency above 0.001) were also found in blood, which suggests that blood repertoires may mirror thyroid immune responses. During validation, the model predicted progression to ophthalmopathy a median of around 6 months ahead of onset, with almost 71% sensitivity and 72% to 85% specificity. In cross-validation, a model built on a 13 V-J signature told ophthalmopathy apart from stable hyperthyroidism with 87.88% sensitivity and approximately 81% specificity, and in testing the same model reached 80%/75%. Sample size was not statistically predetermined, and investigators were not blinded to group allocation.

The TCR beta CDR3 regions were amplified from RNA transcripts. The first round of RT-PCR for the TCR CDR3 was performed with the HTBI primer set and the Qiagen OneStep RT-PCR kit. A second multiplex PCR round built the libraries, followed by size selection and purification. Sequencing of the libraries was done on an Illumina HiSeq2000 using paired-end 100 bp reads. On the authors' methods: SOAPnuke was used to process the raw data, throwing out any read that contained adapters or uncalled bases, had a mean Phred below 15, or lacked an exact constant-primer or identifier match. COPE v1.2.5 was used to merge high-quality paired reads, and clonotypes were defined as unique nucleotide sequences. Clonotypes were aligned to IMGT TRBV, TRBD and TRBJ reference segments using MiTCR v1.1. The analysis included only V-J combinations with a frequency above 0.0001, which together covered 99% to 99.2% of the repertoires. The TCS score was defined as F50 (clonal expansion) divided by E x V (chaos), with BLOSUM62-based TCRdist calculated between CDR3 peptides within each V-J. Welch's t-statistics and random forest reduced roughly 530 V-J features to 10 to 15, which were used in a naive Bayes classifier (R e1071). The public reads were run again by TCRdb, first through fastp at Q25 and then through MiXCR, and only productive beta chains were kept. CDR3 protein sequences are deduplicated, and each keeps its most common genes and DNA. The V and J calls follow TCRdb's processing rather than the paper's. This sample holds some 490,000 distinct CDR3 sequences; around a fifth were observed only once. Together, the top ten hold approximately 49% of the sample.

What was sequenced was blood. This receptor was obtained from a woman between 65 and 79 years old with Graves' ophthalmopathy.

CDR3 reads: CASSSFGTGGLYEQYF. Here is the DNA: TGTGCCAGCAGCTCGTTCGGGACAGGGGGGCTCTACGAGCAGTACTTC. The sequence joins TRBV7-2 to TRBJ2-7, with 11 bases in between that match TRBD1. The CDR3, from cysteine to phenylalanine, totals 16 residues. The CDR3 DNA has 48 bases and is translated from base 1. After removal of 4 bases from V and 3 bases from J, the junction retains 8 bases not matched to a gene. The germline V gene encodes CDR1 SGHTA and CDR2 FQGNSA.